This record covers a single TCR beta chain. Its cognate antigen is unknown. These data belong to a study of cytomegalovirus exposure and HLA in healthy donors. Whole-study findings and limits: The investigators catalogued some 160 TCR beta chains as cytomegalovirus-associated. High sensitivity and specificity were reportedly achieved when the classifier diagnosed cytomegalovirus status. The tendency of first-cohort TCR clusters to co-occur in the 110 or so validation repertoires emerged from a later analysis.

Assay used: immunoSEQ multiplex PCR; TCRdb lists only in-frame clones, some missing. In the table there are a few hundred thousand clones, roughly 87% of which are singletons. The CDR3 extends over 15 amino acids. The V gene's germline CDR1 is LNHDA and CDR2 SQIVND (reference sequence). With 3 bases removed from V and 1 base from J, the gap between germline ends came to 9 bases. V usage is TRBV19 and J usage is TRBJ1-4; perhaps TRBD1 as D (6 bases). The sequenced material came from PBMCs. The source of this sequence is a man younger than 30 in good health and CMV-seropositive. CDR3 DNA: TGTGCCAGTAGTATCAACAGGGTAACTAATGAAAAACTGTTTTTT. Translating it yields CASSINRVTNEKLFF.